These T cell receptor beta chains were read from a single sample in a study of shared clonotypes between healthy human individuals. Profiled with immunoSEQ multiplex PCR; TCRdb holds only in-frame clones, not every one. Of about 330,000 clones listed, about 74% were seen once; the top ten hold 10%. Sequences were obtained from memory CD4+ T cells sorted from blood. The receptors stem from a man aged 25 to 40 in good health. Both conserved end residues are part of each CDR3. The order of the fields is J gene, V gene, D gene, clone size, CDR3 DNA, CDR3 protein. D genes are given only for firm matches. Clone size is not always given. Where it is, it says once, few, many or a class for expanded clones.

j_call: TRBJ1-1; v_call: TRBV5-1; d_call: -; clone_size: -; cdr3_nt: TGCGCCAGCAGCTTGATAGGAGGGAGGATGAGCACTGAAGCTTTCTTT; cdr3_aa: CASSLIGGRMSTEAFF
j_call: TRBJ2-5; v_call: TRBV29-1; d_call: TRBD2; clone_size: -; cdr3_nt: TGCAGCGTTTCAGCGGGAGGGCTCGAGTGGACCCAGTACTTC; cdr3_aa: CSVSAGGLEWTQYF
j_call: TRBJ2-7; v_call: TRBV6-5; d_call: TRBD1; clone_size: -; cdr3_nt: TGTGCCAGCAGCCACGGACAGGGGGGTTACGAGCAGTACTTC; cdr3_aa: CASSHGQGGYEQYF
j_call: TRBJ2-1; v_call: TRBV5-1; d_call: TRBD2; clone_size: -; cdr3_nt: TGCGCCAGCAGCTTCGGGACTAGCGGGATTGTTGAGCAGTTCTTC; cdr3_aa: CASSFGTSGIVEQFF
j_call: TRBJ2-7; v_call: TRBV18; d_call: TRBD1; clone_size: -; cdr3_nt: TGTGCCAGCTCACCAACAGGGACAGCCTACGAGCAGTACTTC; cdr3_aa: CASSPTGTAYEQYF
j_call: TRBJ2-7; v_call: TRBV7-9; d_call: TRBD1; clone_size: -; cdr3_nt: TGTGCCAGCAGCCCGGGACAGGAGGGCGAGCAGTACTTC; cdr3_aa: CASSPGQEGEQYF
j_call: TRBJ1-5; v_call: TRBV5-6; d_call: TRBD1; clone_size: -; cdr3_nt: TGTGCCAGCAGCCGGAGGAGGGGGCAGGGCAATCAGCCCCAGCATTTT; cdr3_aa: CASSRRRGQGNQPQHF
j_call: TRBJ1-4; v_call: TRBV6-5; d_call: -; clone_size: few; cdr3_nt: TGTGCCAGCAGTTACAACACAGGGATGGATGAAAAACTGTTTTTT; cdr3_aa: CASSYNTGMDEKLFF
j_call: TRBJ1-1; v_call: TRBV27; d_call: TRBD1; clone_size: -; cdr3_nt: TGTGCCAGCAGCTTACCCGGACAGGCGGTAGCTTTCTTT; cdr3_aa: CASSLPGQAVAFF
j_call: TRBJ2-5; v_call: TRBV18; d_call: -; clone_size: -; cdr3_nt: TGTGCCAGCTCACCAGACCTACGGAGGGTCCAAGAGACCCAGTACTTC; cdr3_aa: CASSPDLRRVQETQYF
j_call: TRBJ2-5; v_call: TRBV5-1; d_call: TRBD2; clone_size: -; cdr3_nt: TGCGCCAGCAGCTTGATCGGGGGGAAAGGAGAGACCCAGTACTTC; cdr3_aa: CASSLIGGKGETQYF
j_call: TRBJ1-2; v_call: TRBV6-5; d_call: TRBD1; clone_size: once; cdr3_nt: TGTGCCAGCTCCAGGGGGCATTATTTTGGCTACACCTTC; cdr3_aa: CASSRGHYFGYTF
j_call: TRBJ1-2; v_call: TRBV28; d_call: -; clone_size: once; cdr3_nt: TGTGCCAGCAGTGGGGGATCGAAGGTTGGCTACACCTTC; cdr3_aa: CASSGGSKVGYTF
j_call: TRBJ2-7; v_call: TRBV25-1; d_call: -; clone_size: -; cdr3_nt: TGTGCCAGCACACCGGGCGGCGAGCAGTACTTC; cdr3_aa: CASTPGGEQYF
j_call: TRBJ2-7; v_call: TRBV7-8; d_call: TRBD1; clone_size: once; cdr3_nt: TGTGCCAGCAGCTCCCCGGTGACAGGGGGACGGTCCTACGAGCAGTACTTC; cdr3_aa: CASSSPVTGGRSYEQYF
j_call: TRBJ2-7; v_call: TRBV5-6; d_call: -; clone_size: few; cdr3_nt: TGTGCCAGCAGCTTGGTCCAGCCATACTCCTACGAGCAGTACTTC; cdr3_aa: CASSLVQPYSYEQYF
j_call: TRBJ2-1; v_call: TRBV19; d_call: -; clone_size: -; cdr3_nt: TGTGCCAGTAGTTATACAGGGTCCTACAATGAGCAGTTCTTC; cdr3_aa: CASSYTGSYNEQFF
j_call: TRBJ1-5; v_call: TRBV5-1; d_call: -; clone_size: -; cdr3_nt: TGCGCCAGCAGCTTGGAAGGGGAGGACAATCAGCCCCAGCATTTT; cdr3_aa: CASSLEGEDNQPQHF
j_call: TRBJ2-3; v_call: TRBV9; d_call: TRBD1; clone_size: few; cdr3_nt: TGTGCCAGCAGCATCACAGGGGCGTGGACAGATACGCAGTATTTT; cdr3_aa: CASSITGAWTDTQYF
j_call: TRBJ2-7; v_call: TRBV10-2; d_call: -; clone_size: few; cdr3_nt: TGCGCCAGCAGTGACCTTGGCTACGAGCAGTACTTC; cdr3_aa: CASSDLGYEQYF
j_call: TRBJ2-2; v_call: TRBV9; d_call: TRBD2; clone_size: -; cdr3_nt: TGTGCCAGCAGCGAGACAGCGGGAGATACCGGGGAGCTGTTTTTT; cdr3_aa: CASSETAGDTGELFF
j_call: TRBJ1-4; v_call: TRBV9; d_call: TRBD1; clone_size: -; cdr3_nt: TGTGCCAGCAGCTTTAGCGGGATGGGAGAAGGGACAGGGGAGGAAAAACTGTTTTTT; cdr3_aa: CASSFSGMGEGTGEEKLFF
j_call: TRBJ2-3; v_call: TRBV29-1; d_call: -; clone_size: -; cdr3_nt: TGCAGCGCCGCCTGGCGGTCCACAGATACGCAGTATTTT; cdr3_aa: CSAAWRSTDTQYF
j_call: TRBJ2-4; v_call: TRBV5-1; d_call: -; clone_size: once; cdr3_nt: TGCGCCAGCAGCTATGGAGGGCAGGGCCTAGCCAAAAACATTCAGTACTTC; cdr3_aa: CASSYGGQGLAKNIQYF
j_call: TRBJ1-4; v_call: TRBV5-1; d_call: TRBD1; clone_size: -; cdr3_nt: TGCGCCAGCAGCTGGACAGGGGAATTGGGGGCAACTAATGAAAAACTGTTTTTT; cdr3_aa: CASSWTGELGATNEKLFF
j_call: TRBJ2-7; v_call: TRBV9; d_call: TRBD2; clone_size: -; cdr3_nt: TGTGCCAGCAGCCCACGAGCGGGAGGGCGTGAGTACGAGCAGTACTTC; cdr3_aa: CASSPRAGGREYEQYF
j_call: TRBJ2-1; v_call: TRBV9; d_call: TRBD2; clone_size: few; cdr3_nt: TGTGCCAGCAGCGGATCAACTACTAGCGGGAGGGGCTACAATGAGCAGTTCTTC; cdr3_aa: CASSGSTTSGRGYNEQFF
j_call: TRBJ2-2; v_call: TRBV18; d_call: -; clone_size: -; cdr3_nt: TGTGCCAGCTCACCCCGGGGGACCGGGGAGCTGTTTTTT; cdr3_aa: CASSPRGTGELFF
j_call: TRBJ2-1; v_call: TRBV25-1; d_call: TRBD2; clone_size: -; cdr3_nt: TGTGCCAGTACGTTTTCCGGGACTACGGTTCTCTTC; cdr3_aa: CASTFSGTTVLF
j_call: TRBJ1-2; v_call: TRBV28; d_call: TRBD1; clone_size: -; cdr3_nt: TGTGCCAGCACCTTAAACAGGGGATCCTTCGGCTACACCTTC; cdr3_aa: CASTLNRGSFGYTF
j_call: TRBJ2-1; v_call: TRBV27; d_call: -; clone_size: once; cdr3_nt: TGTGCCAGCAGTTTATTTTTGAGGGCCGGAGGGTTAGCACGGAACAATGAGCAGTTCTTC; cdr3_aa: CASSLFLRAGGLARNNEQFF
j_call: TRBJ2-3; v_call: TRBV6-5; d_call: -; clone_size: -; cdr3_nt: TGTGCCACCAAAGAAGGGTTCGGGCTCGCCGATACGCAGTATTTT; cdr3_aa: CATKEGFGLADTQYF
j_call: TRBJ1-4; v_call: TRBV6-1; d_call: -; clone_size: -; cdr3_nt: TGTGCCAGCAGTGAAGCGGGAAATGAAAAACTGTTTTTT; cdr3_aa: CASSEAGNEKLFF
j_call: TRBJ2-3; v_call: TRBV27; d_call: -; clone_size: -; cdr3_nt: TGTGCCAGCGAGCCCTCTGGCACAGATACGCAGTATTTT; cdr3_aa: CASEPSGTDTQYF
j_call: TRBJ1-6; v_call: TRBV7-9; d_call: -; clone_size: once; cdr3_nt: TGTGCCAGCAGCCGTCAGGTTCCCGGGAGCTCCTATAATTCACCCCTCCACTTT; cdr3_aa: CASSRQVPGSSYNSPLHF
j_call: TRBJ2-1; v_call: TRBV9; d_call: TRBD2; clone_size: -; cdr3_nt: TGTGCCAGCAGCGTAGGGGAGGCTAGCGGGCTCTACAATGAGCAGTTCTTC; cdr3_aa: CASSVGEASGLYNEQFF
j_call: TRBJ2-1; v_call: TRBV27; d_call: TRBD1; clone_size: -; cdr3_nt: TGTGCCAGCAGTTTATTGCCGGGACAGGGTGGAATCTTC; cdr3_aa: CASSLLPGQGGIF
j_call: TRBJ2-2; v_call: TRBV10-3; d_call: TRBD1; clone_size: -; cdr3_nt: TGTGCCGTCGGGGGACAGGGGTACACCGGGGAGCTGTTTTTT; cdr3_aa: CAVGGQGYTGELFF